These 8 T cell receptor beta chains were sequenced from one sample in a study of cytomegalovirus exposure and HLA in healthy donors. PCR employed 60 Vbeta and 13 Jbeta primers. Repertoires were generated with immunoSEQ multiplex PCR, while TCRdb's copy carries only in-frame clones and drops some. Of approximately 200,000 clones in the sample, about 81% are singletons; the top ten hold roughly 2.1%. The sequenced sample consisted of PBMCs. The receptor source for this set is a woman younger than 35 in good health and CMV-seropositive.

V gene TRBV6-1 combines with J gene TRBJ1-2; 9 bases match TRBD1. CDR1 is MNHNS, CDR2 SASEGT, per germline. Unmatched junction bases numbered 5, after V lost 6 bases and J lost 3 bases. The CDR3 consists of 14 residues. The CDR3 reads CASSPDRGDYGYTF. The CDR3, as DNA: TGTGCCAGCAGCCCGGACAGGGGAGACTATGGCTACACCTTC.

The chain uses TRBV30 and TRBJ2-1; 11 nucleotides agree with TRBD2. This CDR3 comprises 18 residues. V was pared by 7 bases and J by 2 bases, with 16 bases of the junction left unmatched. Germline CDR1 is GTSNPN and CDR2 is SVGIG (reference sequence). CDR3 nucleotide sequence: TGTGCCTCGACATCGGGACTAGCGGCTCACTGGGCCTACAATGAGCAGTTCTTC. This encodes CASTSGLAAHWAYNEQFF.

The chain is built from TRBV5-1 and TRBJ2-7; maybe TRBD2 (6 bases). This CDR3 is 14 amino acids long. V lost 4 bases and J 6 bases, leaving 17 bases between the germline ends. Per the germline V gene, CDR1 is SGHRS and CDR2 is YFSETQ. The CDR3 is CASSVGSGVGEQYV. CDR3 coding DNA: TGCGCCAGCAGCGTGGGGTCGGGGGTAGGCGAGCAGTACGTC.

This clone has just one count. The chain recombines TRBV5-6 with TRBJ1-2; 8 bases are a match to TRBD1. CDR3 length equals 12 residues. After removal of 4 bases from V and 8 bases from J, the junction contained 4 bases not matched to a gene. CDR1 and CDR2 from the germline V gene are SGHDT and YYEEEE. The CDR3, as DNA: TGTGCCAGCAGCGTTAACAGGGGGGGCTACACCTTC. This gives the protein CASSVNRGGYTF.

This clone appeared a single time. The J gene is TRBJ1-2, the V gene TRBV4-2, with D possibly TRBD1 on 5 matching bases. CDR1 is LGHNA and CDR2 is YNFKEQ in the germline V gene. The CDR3 has 13 amino acids. V was shortened by 4 bases and J by 6 bases, with 12 bases between the two germline ends. The CDR3 protein is CASSLGGTNGYTF. CDR3 nucleotides: TGTGCCAGCAGCCTCGGGGGGACTAATGGCTACACCTTC.

The chain is built from TRBV5-5 and TRBJ1-6; TRBD1 is a possible D gene (5 bases). In germline, CDR1 is SGHKS, CDR2 YYEKEE (reference sequence). Trimming pared 4 bases from V and 3 bases from J, leaving 11 bases between. CDR3 length: 15 amino acids. The DNA of the CDR3 is TGTGCCAGCAGCGTACGACAGAGCTATAATTCACCCCTCCACTTT. Protein product: CASSVRQSYNSPLHF.

This chain uses TRBV6-5 with TRBJ1-2; no reliable D call. Trimming took 8 bases from V and 7 from J, leaving 17 bases between them. The germline gives CDR1 MNHEY, CDR2 SVGAGI. This CDR3 is built from 13 residues. The CDR3 coding sequence is TGTGCCAGCCTGGCGTCTCTGGCGGGTGGCTACACCTTC. Its protein is CASLASLAGGYTF.

The chain combines TRBV29-1 with TRBJ1-4; the D gene is possibly TRBD1 (5 bases). Germline V gives CDR1 SQVTM, CDR2 ANQGSEA. CDR3 length: 15 amino acids. Trimming removed 2 bases from V and 5 bases from J, with 15 bases in between. The CDR3 DNA sequence: TGCAGCGTTGAACGAGCCGGGACTGGGAATGAAAAACTGTTTTTT. Protein: CSVERAGTGNEKLFF.